Included here is one TCR beta chain sequence, with context. These data belong to a study of regulatory T cells in long-lasting Graves disease. Regarding time point: persistent/refractory GD, antithyroid drugs over 5 years with positive TRAb. From RNA extracted from PBMCs, the TCR library was made. With iRepertoire HTBI primers and Arm-PCR of CDR3 regions, TCR beta libraries were built. Using its own MiXCR run on the multiplex PCR reads, TCRdb lists one record per CDR3 protein. The table includes roughly 450,000 distinct CDR3 sequences, around 20% detected once. This clonotype was sampled from a female donor with Graves disease. Specimen: peripheral blood mononuclear cells (PBMCs), collected when the disease was refractory, from a patient treated with antithyroid drugs.

The CDR3 sequence is CASSDGASKKLFF. The CDR3 nucleotides read TGTGCCAGCAGTGATGGGGCCTCGAAAAAACTGTTTTTT. The chain carries TRBV28 and TRBJ1-4, with D perhaps matching TRBD1 (5 bases). The CDR3 is made up of 13 amino acids. The germline CDR1 and CDR2 sequences are MDHEN and SYDVKM. The V end lost 5 bases, the J end lost 9 bases, and 13 bases lay between the germline ends.